These 26 T cell receptor beta chains originate from one sample sequenced in a study of T-cell memory formation after mild COVID-19. Each CDR3 protein is one row after TCRdb ran MiXCR on the 5' RACE reads. The sample has 250,000 to 350,000 distinct CDR3 sequences, roughly a fifth seen once. Sequencing used PBMCs or a T cell subset sorted from them (not recorded which). The source of these receptors is a man aged 18 to 30 who had mild COVID-19 (a few samples of this study predate the infection). Cell type and time point are not known.

The V call is TRBV2, the J call TRBJ1-1, with TRBD1 matching 7 bases. This CDR3 region has 15 residues. CDR1 is SNHLY and CDR2 is FYNNEI in the germline V gene. V dropped 6 bases and J dropped 0; count of bases not matched to a gene: 7. Here the CDR3 reads CASSRQGLMNTEAFF. The CDR3 nucleotides read TGTGCCAGCAGCCGACAGGGACTCATGAACACTGAAGCTTTCTTT.

V gene TRBV3-1 combines with J gene TRBJ1-1, with D tentatively TRBD1 (5 bases). V was pared by 5 bases and J by 2 bases, with 12 bases between. The CDR3 totals 14 residues. CDR1 LGHDT and CDR2 YNNKEL come from the germline V gene (reference sequence). The CDR3, as DNA: TGTGCCAGCAGCTTATACAGGAAAAACACTGAAGCTTTCTTT. Translation: CASSLYRKNTEAFF.

This clonotype was detected only a few times. The chain carries TRBV12-3 or TRBV12-4 and TRBJ2-3; 7 bases match TRBD1. V gave up 6 bases and J gave up 1 base; unmatched junction bases: 10. The CDR3 spans 16 residues. DNA of the CDR3: TGTGCCAGCAGAAGGGGGCTTCTAGGCGGCACAGATACGCAGTATTTT. It translates to CASRRGLLGGTDTQYF.

V and J are TRBV3-1 and TRBJ2-3; D is unresolved. The V and J ends lost 0 bases and 10 bases respectively, with 11 bases between them. Germline assignment: CDR1 LGHDT and CDR2 YNNKEL (reference sequence). This CDR3 has 13 residues. The CDR3 DNA is TGTGCCAGCAGCCAAGAAGGCACTCGAGCGCAGTATTTT. Translated: CASSQEGTRAQYF.

This clonotype was counted a single time. The J gene is TRBJ1-2, the V gene TRBV20-1; possible D gene TRBD1, 5 bases. The germline V and J ends were trimmed by 6 bases and 8 bases, with 19 bases remaining between them. CDR3 length equals 13 residues. Germline V CDR1 and CDR2: DFQATT, SNEGSKA (reference sequence). As DNA, the CDR3 is TGCAGTGCCCCATTGGCAGGGCGCGGGGGCTACACCTTC. Translating gives CSAPLAGRGGYTF.

This clonotype was observed once. This chain connects TRBV7-2 to TRBJ1-3; 7 positions match TRBD1. The CDR3 totals 15 residues. V gave up 1 base and J gave up 4 bases; unmatched junction bases: 4. Germline V gene data show CDR1 as SGHTA and CDR2 as FQGNSA. The CDR3 is CASSLERGLGNTIYF. The CDR3 DNA is TGTGCCAGCAGCTTAGAGAGGGGGCTGGGAAACACCATATATTTT.

The rearrangement joins TRBV7-3 to TRBJ2-2; D tentatively fits TRBD1 or TRBD2 (5 bases each). With 1 base removed from V and 6 bases from J, the gap between germline ends came to 9 bases. CDR1 SGHTA and CDR2 FQGTGA come from the germline V gene. The CDR3 covers 14 residues. DNA for the CDR3: TGTGCCAGCAGCTTAAATTCGGGGCCCGGGGAGCTGTTTTTT. Protein sequence: CASSLNSGPGELFF.

Only a few counts were recorded for this clonotype. The gene calls are TRBV4-1 and TRBJ2-2; 7 bases agree with TRBD1. The CDR3 has 17 residues. V was pared by 3 bases and J by 1 base, with 8 bases of the junction left unmatched. The germline V gene has CDR1 MGHRA and CDR2 YSYEKL. CDR3 coding DNA: TGCGCCAGCAGCCAGAATCCCGGGACAGTGAACACCGGGGAGCTGTTTTTT. It yields the protein CASSQNPGTVNTGELFF.

This chain links TRBV4-1 with TRBJ2-2; D not resolved. Germline CDR1 is MGHRA and CDR2 is YSYEKL. CDR3 length equals 13 residues. The V and J ends lost 5 bases and 4 bases respectively, with 8 bases between them. This CDR3 reads CASSRVTTGELFF. CDR3 bases: TGCGCCAGCAGCAGGGTGACCACCGGGGAGCTGTTTTTT.

CDR3 sequence (DNA): TGTGCCAGCAGTCCGCTAAGTGGGTCAGAGACCCAGTACTTC. This codes for CASSPLSGSETQYF. This rearrangement joins TRBV12-3 or TRBV12-4 to TRBJ2-5; D is unclear. The CDR3 is 14 amino acids. Trimming shortened V by 5 bases and J by 4 bases, and 14 bases separated the two germline ends.

In DNA form, the CDR3 reads TGCGCCAGCAGCTTCGCGGGGGTGCAAGAGACCCAGTACTTC. Translating it yields CASSFAGVQETQYF. The chain uses TRBV5-1 and TRBJ2-5, with 7 bases aligning to TRBD2. The length of the CDR3 is 14 residues. V lost 2 bases to trimming and J lost 2 bases; unmatched junction nucleotides: 3. The germline gives CDR1 SGHRS, CDR2 YFSETQ.

The chain recombines TRBV4-3 with TRBJ2-3, with 9 bases fitting TRBD2. Germline V gives CDR1 LGHNA, CDR2 YSLEER. The CDR3 runs to 16 residues. The trim removed 0 bases at V and 4 bases at J, leaving 5 bases unmatched. The CDR3 sequence is CASSQELAGVADTQYF. CDR3 sequence (DNA): TGCGCCAGCAGCCAAGAGTTAGCGGGGGTAGCAGATACGCAGTATTTT.

V is TRBV7-2 and J is TRBJ2-5, with no clear D. The CDR3 extends over 15 amino acids. V was clipped by 0 bases and J by 5 bases, with 13 bases between them. Germline V gives CDR1 SGHTA, CDR2 FQGNSA. In nucleotides, the CDR3 is TGTGCCAGCAGCTTAGCGCCCCGGGCCTGGGAGACCCAGTACTTC. This translates into CASSLAPRAWETQYF.

The chain recombines TRBV6-1 with TRBJ1-5; TRBD1 matches 9 bases. The CDR3 consists of 14 residues. The J segment lost 11 bases and the V segment lost 3 bases, leaving 8 bases of the junction unmatched. Germline CDR1 MNHNS, CDR2 SASEGT. This chain's CDR3 is CASSDRTGVSAQHF. Written as DNA, the CDR3 is TGTGCCAGCAGTGATAGGACAGGGGTCTCGGCCCAGCATTTT.

The genes are TRBV12-3 or TRBV12-4 and TRBJ1-5; D may be TRBD1 (5 bases). CDR3 length: 15 amino acids. The ends were cut back, 3 bases at V and 0 bases at J, with 9 bases in the middle. CDR3 loop: CASSFDRSSNQPQHF. CDR3 DNA sequence: TGTGCCAGCAGTTTCGACAGATCTAGCAATCAGCCCCAGCATTTT.

This clonotype was detected only a few times. The genes are TRBV25-1 and TRBJ1-1, with D possibly TRBD1 on 5 matching bases. CDR3 length equals 15 residues. V was cut by 1 base and J by 4 bases, with 13 bases left in between. CDR1 and CDR2 (germline): MGHDK, SYGVNS. DNA of the CDR3: TGTGCCAGCAGTGAATTGAGACAGATGAGCACTGAAGCTTTCTTT. Amino acids: CASSELRQMSTEAFF.

This clonotype was seen only a few times. The chain couples TRBV29-1 to TRBJ2-6; a weak D match, TRBD2 (5 bases). V gave up 4 bases and J gave up 1 base, with 8 bases separating them. Germline CDR1 SQVTM, CDR2 ANQGSEA. The CDR3 contains 14 residues. The CDR3 sequence: CSVGSGSGANVLTF. CDR3 bases: TGCAGCGTTGGGTCGGGGTCTGGGGCCAACGTCCTGACTTTC.

This clonotype was detected a few times. V is TRBV3-1 and J is TRBJ2-2; no firm D call. The CDR3 runs to 12 residues. V was clipped by 3 bases and J by 4 bases, with 3 bases between them. The V gene's germline CDR1 is LGHDT and CDR2 YNNKEL (reference sequence). The CDR3 here is CASSHTTGELFF. CDR3 DNA sequence: TGTGCCAGCAGCCATACCACCGGGGAGCTGTTTTTT.

The sample holds one count of this clonotype. The CDR3 end shows no conserved phenylalanine or tryptophan, and so a read error is likely. The limits of the CDR3 on the DNA are not certain, so only TCRdb's listed CDR3 is given. The CDR3 spells CATSDLGTRGSAL. The chain employs TRBV24-1 and TRBJ1-1; the tabulated D call, TRBD1, remains unverified against the DNA. Inclusive of both ends, the CDR3 amounts to 13 amino acids. Germline V gene lookup returns CDR1 KGHDR and CDR2 SFDVKD.

This rearrangement joins TRBV21-1 to TRBJ2-1; the listed D gene, TRBD2, was not tested against the DNA. TRBV21-1 is given as a pseudogene. The CDR3 is made up of 16 amino acids. The CDR3 bases are TGTGCCAGCAGCAAAGTTGGGAGACTCTCCTACAATGAGCAGTTCTTC. This gives the protein CASSKVGRLSYNEQFF.

This clonotype appeared a few times. The rearrangement joins TRBV5-1 to TRBJ1-1; no firm D call. The germline CDR1 and CDR2 sequences are SGHRS and YFSETQ. The CDR3 extends over 15 amino acids. The V end was cut by 4 bases, the J end by 0 bases, with 13 bases between. The CDR3 region is CASSAERQLNTEAFF. The CDR3 DNA sequence: TGCGCCAGCAGCGCAGAGCGGCAACTGAACACTGAAGCTTTCTTT.

This clonotype was counted between two and nine times. The chain uses TRBV5-5 and TRBJ1-2; TRBD1 might be the D (5 bases). The CDR3 is 13 residues long. Germline CDR1 reads SGHKS; CDR2 reads YYEKEE (reference sequence). V was shortened by 4 bases and J by 4 bases, with 11 bases between the two germline ends. CDR3 sequence: CASSIDGTYGYTF. The DNA for the CDR3 is TGTGCCAGCAGCATAGACGGGACCTATGGCTACACCTTC.

This clonotype has ten or more counts. The chain is built from TRBV7-6 and TRBJ2-2; 7 bases are a match to TRBD2. The germline V gene has CDR1 SGHVS and CDR2 FNYEAQ. The CDR3 runs to 15 residues. The J segment lost 9 bases and the V segment lost 5 bases, leaving 12 bases of the junction unmatched. CDR3 in DNA: TGTGCCAGCAGCCCCGCCGGCGGGAGCCGTTGGGAGCTGTTTTTT. This gives the protein CASSPAGGSRWELFF.

The genes are TRBV7-9 and TRBJ1-2; D not certain. V dropped 4 bases and J dropped 3 bases, with 27 bases sitting between them. CDR1 is SEHNR and CDR2 is FQNEAQ in the germline V gene (reference sequence). This CDR3 has 19 residues. For the CDR3, the DNA is TGTGCCAGCAGCTCCGCGATTCTTGAGGCCGACAATCCGGACTATGGCTACACCTTC. It is translated as CASSSAILEADNPDYGYTF.

The chain recombines TRBV6-4 with TRBJ2-2; D is unresolved. Germline assignment: CDR1 MRHNA and CDR2 SNTAGT. The CDR3 runs to 13 residues. Trimming removed 4 bases at V and 4 bases at J, with 7 bases between. CDR3 in DNA: TGTGCCAGCAGTGTGGACGTCACCGGGGAGCTGTTTTTT. It yields the protein CASSVDVTGELFF.

This clonotype has more than one count but fewer than ten. V is TRBV15 and J is TRBJ2-7; D is perhaps TRBD2 (6 bases). Germline CDR1 and CDR2: LNHNV and YYDKDF (reference sequence). V was clipped by 4 bases and J by 0 bases, with 10 bases between them. This CDR3 spans 14 amino acids. Here the CDR3 DNA reads TGTGCCACCAGCACAGCGACTAGCTCCTACGAGCAGTACTTC. Translation: CATSTATSSYEQYF.